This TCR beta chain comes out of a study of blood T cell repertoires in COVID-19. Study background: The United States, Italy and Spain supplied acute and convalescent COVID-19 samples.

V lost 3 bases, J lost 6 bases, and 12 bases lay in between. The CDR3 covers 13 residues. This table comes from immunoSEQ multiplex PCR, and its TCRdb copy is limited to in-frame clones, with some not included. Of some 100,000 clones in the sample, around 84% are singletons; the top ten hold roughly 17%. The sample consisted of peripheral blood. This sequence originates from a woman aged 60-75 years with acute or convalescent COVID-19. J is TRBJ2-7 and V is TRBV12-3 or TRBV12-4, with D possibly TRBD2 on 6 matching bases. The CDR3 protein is CASSLGGTSEQYF. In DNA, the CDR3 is TGTGCCAGCAGTTTGGGGGGAACCTCCGAGCAGTACTTC.